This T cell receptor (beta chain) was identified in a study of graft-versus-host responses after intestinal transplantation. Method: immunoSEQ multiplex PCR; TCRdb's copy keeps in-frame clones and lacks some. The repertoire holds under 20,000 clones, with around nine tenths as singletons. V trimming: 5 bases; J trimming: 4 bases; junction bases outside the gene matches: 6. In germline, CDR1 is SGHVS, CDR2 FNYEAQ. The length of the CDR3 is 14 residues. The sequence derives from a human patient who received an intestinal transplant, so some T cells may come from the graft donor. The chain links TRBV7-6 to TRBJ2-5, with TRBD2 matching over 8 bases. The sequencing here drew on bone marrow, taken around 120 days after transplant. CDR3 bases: TGTGCCAGCAGCCCCGCGGGGGGCGCAGAGACCCAGTACTTC. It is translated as CASSPAGGAETQYF. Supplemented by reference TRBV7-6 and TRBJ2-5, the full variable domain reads GAGVSQSPRYKVTKRGQDVALRCDPISGHVSLYWYRQALGQGPEFLTYFNYEAQQDKSGLPNDRFSAERPEGSISTLTIQRTEQRDSAMYRCASSPAGGAETQYFGPGTRLLVL.